This T cell receptor (beta chain) was sequenced during a study of shared clonotypes between healthy human individuals. The test was conducted at deep level. The protocol was immunoSEQ multiplex PCR, while the TCRdb copy is restricted to in-frame clones and leaves out a portion. The sample shows 2 million to 2.5 million clones, over 85% of them seen only once. Turning to this clone: No antigen is known for it.

The ends were cut back, 2 bases at V and 4 bases at J, with 10 bases in the middle. Germline CDR1 is SGHTA and CDR2 is FQGNSA. CDR3 length: 14 amino acids. Overall study findings and caveats: Naive CD4 clonotypes were shared across a handful of donors at about 5%.

The chain uses TRBV7-2 and TRBJ2-3; D is uncertain. This clonotype was sampled from a man between 18 and 35 years old in good health. The sequenced sample was naive CD4+ T cells sorted from blood. Sample subset: CD45RA+ positively selected. The CDR3 reads CASSLNVPPDTQYF. Here the CDR3 DNA reads TGTGCCAGCAGCTTAAATGTCCCCCCAGATACGCAGTATTTT.